A single sample gave rise to the 9 T cell receptor beta chains below, sequenced in a study of cytomegalovirus exposure and HLA in healthy donors. Primers included in the PCR were 60 Vbeta and 13 Jbeta primers. Only in-frame clones appear in the TCRdb table, and some are missing; sequencing was by immunoSEQ multiplex PCR. The sample contains about 170,000 clones, roughly 82% of which appear only once. The sample comprised PBMCs. These receptors were collected from a girl between 10 and 17 years old in good health and CMV-seropositive.

CDR3 DNA sequence: TGTGCCAGCAGTTCGGTCGGGTTTCTTACCGGCACAGATACGCAGTATTTT. Amino acids: CASSSVGFLTGTDTQYF. The chain is built from TRBV28 and TRBJ2-3; no reliable D call. V dropped 4 bases and J dropped 1 base, with 18 bases sitting between them. Germline-derived CDR1 and CDR2 are MDHEN and SYDVKM. This CDR3 has 17 residues.

The V call is TRBV30, the J call TRBJ1-2; 8 bases agree with TRBD1. The CDR3 has 15 residues. V was pared by 3 bases and J by 2 bases, with 8 bases of the junction left unmatched. Germline lookup yields CDR1 GTSNPN and CDR2 SVGIG (reference sequence). The CDR3 DNA follows: TGTGCCTGGAGCCGGCAGGGGGCGGGAAACTATGGCTACACCTTC. Protein product: CAWSRQGAGNYGYTF. The complete variable domain, with remaining parts taken from reference TRBV30 and TRBJ1-2, reads SQTIHQWPATLVQPVGSPLSLECTVEGTSNPNLYWYRQAAGRGLQLLFYSVGIGQISSEVPQNLSASRPQDRQFILSSKKLLLSDSGFYLCAWSRQGAGNYGYTFGSGTRLTVV.

CDR3 residues: CASSLASTSGTGELFF. In DNA form, the CDR3 reads TGTGCCAGCAGCTTGGCGTCTACTAGCGGGACCGGGGAGCTGTTTTTT. V is TRBV5-4 and J is TRBJ2-2, with 9 bases fitting TRBD2. J was trimmed by 5 bases and V by 0 bases; bases with no gene match: 5. Germline V gene data show CDR1 as SGHNT and CDR2 as YYREEE (reference sequence). The CDR3 covers 16 residues.

The chain employs TRBV6-5 and TRBJ2-7, with 7 positions matching TRBD1. The CDR3 length is 15 residues. J was trimmed by 4 bases and V by 6 bases; bases with no gene match: 12. Germline loops: CDR1 MNHEY, CDR2 SVGAGI. Written as DNA, the CDR3 is TGTGCCAGCAGCCTTCCTAGGGACAGCAGTTACGAGCAGTACTTC. Translated, it gives CASSLPRDSSYEQYF.

The chain uses TRBV7-9 and TRBJ2-2; no firm D call. Germline V gene sequence: CDR1 SEHNR, CDR2 FQNEAQ (reference sequence). V lost 5 bases to trimming and J lost 3 bases, with 10 bases between them. The length of the CDR3 is 14 residues. The CDR3 here is CASSLRVYTGELFF. For the CDR3, the DNA is TGTGCCAGCAGCCTCCGGGTTTACACCGGGGAGCTGTTTTTT.

The table lists this clone with a few counts. The chain couples TRBV6-5 to TRBJ2-7, with 10 bases identical to TRBD2. Per germline, CDR1 MNHEY and CDR2 SVGAGI. Trimming at V came to 5 bases and at J to 3 bases, leaving 4 bases not matched to a gene. The length of the CDR3 is 14 residues. CDR3 protein: CASSPLAGRYEQYF. CDR3 bases: TGTGCCAGCAGTCCACTAGCGGGGCGCTACGAGCAGTACTTC.

The rearrangement uses TRBV6-4 and TRBJ1-4; TRBD1 might be the D (6 bases). Germline CDR1 is MRHNA and CDR2 is SNTAGT. CDR3 length: 18 residues. Trimming removed 5 bases at V and 1 base at J, with 20 bases between. CDR3 region: CASSPLVGGRETNEKLFF. The CDR3 DNA reads TGTGCCAGCAGTCCTCTAGTAGGGGGAAGGGAAACTAATGAAAAACTGTTTTTT.

The rearrangement uses TRBV27 and TRBJ1-4; weak D call: TRBD1 (6 bases). The CDR3 length is 14 residues. The V end was cut by 5 bases, the J end by 7 bases, with 14 bases between. The germline V gene encodes CDR1 MNHEY and CDR2 SMNVEV (reference sequence). Written as DNA, the CDR3 is TGTGCCAGCAGTCCAACACGAGGGGGTGAAAAACTGTTTTTT. Translating gives CASSPTRGGEKLFF.

The V gene is TRBV5-1, the J gene TRBJ2-3, with a weak D call TRBD2 (6 bases). CDR3 length equals 13 residues. Per the germline V gene, CDR1 is SGHRS and CDR2 is YFSETQ. V was clipped by 7 bases and J by 4 bases, with 13 bases between them. The CDR3 sequence is CASSRGIADTQYF. CDR3 DNA sequence: TGCGCCAGCTCCCGCGGGATAGCAGATACGCAGTATTTT.